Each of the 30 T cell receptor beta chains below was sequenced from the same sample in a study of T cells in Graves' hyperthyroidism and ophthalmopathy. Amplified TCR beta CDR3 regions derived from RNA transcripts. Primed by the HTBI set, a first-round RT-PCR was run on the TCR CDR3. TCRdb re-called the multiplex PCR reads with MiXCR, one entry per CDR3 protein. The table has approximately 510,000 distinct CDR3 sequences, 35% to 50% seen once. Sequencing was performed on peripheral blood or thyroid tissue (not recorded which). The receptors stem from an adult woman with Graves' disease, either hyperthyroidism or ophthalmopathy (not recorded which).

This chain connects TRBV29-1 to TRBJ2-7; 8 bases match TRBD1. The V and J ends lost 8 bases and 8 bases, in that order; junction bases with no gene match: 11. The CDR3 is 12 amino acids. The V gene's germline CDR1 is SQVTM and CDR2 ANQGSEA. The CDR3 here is CSSWGQDPQQYF. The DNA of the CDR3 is TGCAGCTCATGGGGACAGGACCCTCAGCAGTACTTC.

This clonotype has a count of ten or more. The CDR3 spells CSASSPQGPYEKLFF. The DNA for the CDR3 is TGCAGTGCTAGTTCCCCCCAGGGACCGTACGAAAAACTGTTTTTT. This chain connects TRBV20-1 to TRBJ1-4; perhaps TRBD1 as D (5 bases). Trimming cost V 3 bases and J 8 bases, with 19 bases left between them. The CDR3 consists of 15 residues. Germline lookup yields CDR1 DFQATT and CDR2 SNEGSKA (reference sequence).

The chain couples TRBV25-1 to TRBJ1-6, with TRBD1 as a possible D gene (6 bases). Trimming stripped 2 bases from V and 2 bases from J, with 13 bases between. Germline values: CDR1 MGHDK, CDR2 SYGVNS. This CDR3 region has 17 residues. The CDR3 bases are TGTGCCAGCAGTGAAAGGGCCGGGGGCACCTATAATTCACCCCTCCACTTT. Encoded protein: CASSERAGGTYNSPLHF. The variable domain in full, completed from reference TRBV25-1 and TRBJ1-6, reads EADIYQTPRYLVIGTGKKITLECSQTMGHDKMYWYQQDPGMELHLIHYSYGVNSTEKGDLSSESTVSRIRTEHFPLTLESARPSHTSQYLCASSERAGGTYNSPLHFGNGTRLTVT.

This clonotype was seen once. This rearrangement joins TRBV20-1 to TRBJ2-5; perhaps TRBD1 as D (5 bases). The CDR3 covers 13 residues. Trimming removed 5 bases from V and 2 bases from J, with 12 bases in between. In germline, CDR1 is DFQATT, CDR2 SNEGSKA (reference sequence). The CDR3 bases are TGCAGTGCTCCCAGGGATAGGCAAGAGACCCAGTACTTC. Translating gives CSAPRDRQETQYF.

The CDR3 region is CASSIGQASPHTGELFF. DNA for the CDR3: TGTGCCAGCAGCATCGGACAGGCTAGCCCCCACACCGGGGAGCTGTTTTTT. The gene calls are TRBV7-8 and TRBJ2-2, with 7 bases fitting TRBD1. The CDR3 length is 17 residues. V lost 5 bases and J lost 3; bases outside the gene matches: 12. The germline gives CDR1 SGHVS, CDR2 FQNEAQ. Together with reference TRBV7-8 and TRBJ2-2, the CDR3 gives the full variable domain: GAGVSQSPRYKVAKRGQDVALRCDPISGHVSLFWYQQALGQGPEFLTYFQNEAQLDKSGLPSDRFFAERPEGSVSTLKIQRTQQEDSAVYLCASSIGQASPHTGELFFGEGSRLTVL.

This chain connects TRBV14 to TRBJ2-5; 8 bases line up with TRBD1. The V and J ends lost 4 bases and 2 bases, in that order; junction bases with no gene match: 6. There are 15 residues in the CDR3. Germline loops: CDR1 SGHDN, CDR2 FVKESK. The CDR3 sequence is CASSPQGVRQETQYF. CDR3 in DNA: TGTGCCAGCAGCCCACAGGGGGTTCGGCAAGAGACCCAGTACTTC.

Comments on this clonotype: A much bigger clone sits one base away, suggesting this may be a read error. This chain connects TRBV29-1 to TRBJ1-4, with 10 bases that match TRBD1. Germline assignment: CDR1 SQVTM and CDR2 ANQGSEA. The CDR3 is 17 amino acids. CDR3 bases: TGCAGCGTTGCGGGGGACAGGGGCCATGCAACTAATGAAAAACTGTCTTTT. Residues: CSVAGDRGHATNEKLSF.

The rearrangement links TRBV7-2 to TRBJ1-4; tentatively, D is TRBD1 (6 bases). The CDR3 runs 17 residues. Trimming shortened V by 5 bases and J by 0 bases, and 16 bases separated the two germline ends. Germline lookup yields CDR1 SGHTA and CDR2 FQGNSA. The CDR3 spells CASSRGGQTATNEKLFF. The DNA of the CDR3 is TGTGCCAGCAGCCGCGGTGGACAGACTGCAACTAATGAAAAACTGTTTTTT.

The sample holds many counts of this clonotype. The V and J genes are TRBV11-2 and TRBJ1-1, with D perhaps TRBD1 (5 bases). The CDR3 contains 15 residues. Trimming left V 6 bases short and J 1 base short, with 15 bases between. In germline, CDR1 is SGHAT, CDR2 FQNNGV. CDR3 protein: CASRGRGRWNTEAFF. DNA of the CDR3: TGTGCCAGCAGGGGTCGGGGCAGGTGGAACACTGAAGCTTTCTTT.

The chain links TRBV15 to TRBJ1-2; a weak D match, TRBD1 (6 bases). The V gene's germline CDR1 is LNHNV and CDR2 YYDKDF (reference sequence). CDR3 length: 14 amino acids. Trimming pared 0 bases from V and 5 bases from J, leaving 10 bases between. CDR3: CATSRDQGSYGYTF. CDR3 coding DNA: TGTGCCACCAGCAGAGATCAGGGGAGTTATGGCTACACCTTC.

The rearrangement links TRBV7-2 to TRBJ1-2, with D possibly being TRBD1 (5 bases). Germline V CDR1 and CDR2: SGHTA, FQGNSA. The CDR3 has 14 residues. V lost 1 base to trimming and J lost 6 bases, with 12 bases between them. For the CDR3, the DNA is TGTGCCAGCAGCTTAGGGTCGGGGGAAAATGGCTACACCTTC. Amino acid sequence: CASSLGSGENGYTF.

The CDR3 coding sequence is TGCAGTGCCAGCAGCCCACCACACGGTAATGAAAAACTGTTTTTT. Its translation: CSASSPPHGNEKLFF. The genes are TRBV20-1 and TRBJ1-4; D not resolved. Trimming cost V 6 bases and J 4 bases, with 18 bases left between them. Germline V gene sequence: CDR1 DFQATT, CDR2 SNEGSKA (reference sequence). CDR3 length equals 15 residues.

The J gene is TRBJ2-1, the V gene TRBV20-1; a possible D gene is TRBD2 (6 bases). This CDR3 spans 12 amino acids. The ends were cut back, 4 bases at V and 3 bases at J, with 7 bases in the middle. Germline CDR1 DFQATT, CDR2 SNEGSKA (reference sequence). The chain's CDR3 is CSATDYYNEQFF. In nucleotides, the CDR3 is TGCAGTGCTACGGACTACTACAATGAGCAGTTCTTC.

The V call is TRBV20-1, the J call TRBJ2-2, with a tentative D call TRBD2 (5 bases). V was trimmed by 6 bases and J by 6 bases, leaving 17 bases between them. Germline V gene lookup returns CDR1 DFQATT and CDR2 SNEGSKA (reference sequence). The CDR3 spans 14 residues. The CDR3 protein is CSALKGSRAGELFF. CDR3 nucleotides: TGCAGTGCACTTAAGGGTTCGAGGGCCGGGGAGCTGTTTTTT.

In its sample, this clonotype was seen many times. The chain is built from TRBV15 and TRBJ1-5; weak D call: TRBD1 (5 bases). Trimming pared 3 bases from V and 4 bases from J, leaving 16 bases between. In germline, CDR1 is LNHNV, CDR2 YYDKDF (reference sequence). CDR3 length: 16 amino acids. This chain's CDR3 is CATSSSRRQLNQPQHF. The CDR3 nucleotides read TGTGCCACCAGCAGTTCCCGGCGACAGCTAAATCAGCCCCAGCATTTT.

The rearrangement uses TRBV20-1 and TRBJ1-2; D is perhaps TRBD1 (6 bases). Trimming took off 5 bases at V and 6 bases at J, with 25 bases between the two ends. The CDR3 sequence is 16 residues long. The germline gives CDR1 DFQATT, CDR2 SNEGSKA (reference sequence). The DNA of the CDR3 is TGCAGTGCTCAATTCCGGGACACTTCCGGGGACGATGGCTACACCTTC. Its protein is CSAQFRDTSGDDGYTF.

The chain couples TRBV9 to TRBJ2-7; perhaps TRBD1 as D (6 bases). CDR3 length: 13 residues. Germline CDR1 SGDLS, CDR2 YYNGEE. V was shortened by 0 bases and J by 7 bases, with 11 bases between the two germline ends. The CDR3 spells CASSVGQDLEQYF. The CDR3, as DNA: TGTGCCAGCAGCGTAGGACAGGACCTAGAGCAGTACTTC.

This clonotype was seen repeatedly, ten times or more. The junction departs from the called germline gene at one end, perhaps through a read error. This CDR3 is CASSADSGANTGELFF. The CDR3 nucleotides read TGTGCTAGCAGCGCTGACTCCGGGGCGAACACCGGGGAGCTGTTTTTT. The V call is TRBV7-7, the J call TRBJ2-2, with D perhaps matching TRBD2 (5 bases). Germline V CDR1 and CDR2: SSHAT, FNYEAQ (reference sequence). The CDR3 is 16 amino acids. Based on the CDR3 plus reference TRBV7-7 and TRBJ2-2, the full variable domain is GAGVSQSPRYKVTKRGQDVTLRCDPISSHATLYWYQQALGQGPEFLTYFNYEAQPDKSGLPSDRFSAERPEGSISTLTIQRTEQRDSAMYRCASSADSGANTGELFFGEGSRLTVL.

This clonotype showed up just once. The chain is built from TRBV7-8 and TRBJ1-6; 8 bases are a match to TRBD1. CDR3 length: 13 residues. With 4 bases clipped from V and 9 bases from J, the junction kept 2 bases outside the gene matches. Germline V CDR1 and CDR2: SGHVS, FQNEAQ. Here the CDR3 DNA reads TGTGCCAGCAGCTCCGACAGGGGTTCACCCCTCCACTTT. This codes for CASSSDRGSPLHF.

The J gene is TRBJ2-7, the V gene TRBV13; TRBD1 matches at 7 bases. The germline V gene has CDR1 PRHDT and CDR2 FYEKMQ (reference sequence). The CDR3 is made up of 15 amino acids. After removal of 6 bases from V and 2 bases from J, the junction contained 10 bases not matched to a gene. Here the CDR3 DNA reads TGTGCCAGCAGTGCCCGAGGACAGGTCGCCTACGAGCAGTACTTC. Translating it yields CASSARGQVAYEQYF.

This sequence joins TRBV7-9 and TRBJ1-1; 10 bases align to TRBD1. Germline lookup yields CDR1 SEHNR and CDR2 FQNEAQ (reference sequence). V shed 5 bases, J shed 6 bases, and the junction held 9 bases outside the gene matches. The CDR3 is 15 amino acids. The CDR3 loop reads CASSPFGQGDAEAFF. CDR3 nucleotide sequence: TGTGCCAGCAGCCCGTTCGGACAGGGGGACGCTGAAGCTTTCTTT.

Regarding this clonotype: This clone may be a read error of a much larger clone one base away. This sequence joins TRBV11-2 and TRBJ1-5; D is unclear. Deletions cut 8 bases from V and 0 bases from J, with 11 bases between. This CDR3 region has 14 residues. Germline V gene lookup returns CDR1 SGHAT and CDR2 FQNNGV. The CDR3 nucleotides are TGTGCCAGCGGCTGGAGGAGTAGCAATCAGCCCCAGCATTTT. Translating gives CASGWRSSNQPQHF.

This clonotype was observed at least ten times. CDR3 sequence: CASSETGGSGNTIYF. CDR3 coding DNA: TGCGCCAGCAGCGAGACAGGGGGCTCTGGAAACACCATATATTTT. The chain carries TRBV4-1 and TRBJ1-3; 9 bases are shared with TRBD1. The junction had 2 bases not matched to a gene; V was cut back by 5 bases and J by 0 bases. CDR3 length: 15 amino acids. Germline V gene sequence: CDR1 MGHRA, CDR2 YSYEKL.

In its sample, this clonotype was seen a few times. In DNA, the CDR3 is TGTGCCAGCAGCGCGGACGGGGACACTGAAGCTTTCTTT. Its translation: CASSADGDTEAFF. The chain is built from TRBV6-4 and TRBJ1-1, with D unclear. CDR3 size: 13 residues. From germline, CDR1 is MRHNA and CDR2 SNTAGT. V was cut by 6 bases and J by 3 bases, with 11 bases left in between.

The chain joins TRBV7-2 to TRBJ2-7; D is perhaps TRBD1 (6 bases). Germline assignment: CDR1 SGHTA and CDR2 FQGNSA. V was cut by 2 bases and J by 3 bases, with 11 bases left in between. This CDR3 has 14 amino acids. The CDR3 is CASSLRRGGYEQYF. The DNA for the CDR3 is TGTGCCAGCAGCTTAAGGCGAGGGGGCTACGAGCAGTACTTC.

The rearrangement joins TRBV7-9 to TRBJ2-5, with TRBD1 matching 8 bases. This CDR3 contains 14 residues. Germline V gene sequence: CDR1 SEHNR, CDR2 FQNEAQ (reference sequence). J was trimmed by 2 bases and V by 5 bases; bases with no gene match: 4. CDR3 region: CASSPQGEQETQYF. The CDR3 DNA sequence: TGTGCCAGCAGCCCACAGGGGGAACAAGAGACCCAGTACTTC.

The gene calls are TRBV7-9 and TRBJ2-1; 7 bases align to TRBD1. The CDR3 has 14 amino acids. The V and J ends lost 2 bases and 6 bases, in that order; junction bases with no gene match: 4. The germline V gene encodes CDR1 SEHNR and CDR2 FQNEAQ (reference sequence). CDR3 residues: CASSLTQGSNEQFF. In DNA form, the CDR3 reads TGTGCCAGCAGCTTAACACAGGGGTCCAATGAGCAGTTCTTC.

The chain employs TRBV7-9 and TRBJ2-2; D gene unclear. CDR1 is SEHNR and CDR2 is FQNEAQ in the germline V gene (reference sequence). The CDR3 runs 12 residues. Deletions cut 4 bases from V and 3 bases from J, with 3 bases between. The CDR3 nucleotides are TGTGCCAGCAGCTGGTACACCGGGGAGCTGTTTTTT. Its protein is CASSWYTGELFF.

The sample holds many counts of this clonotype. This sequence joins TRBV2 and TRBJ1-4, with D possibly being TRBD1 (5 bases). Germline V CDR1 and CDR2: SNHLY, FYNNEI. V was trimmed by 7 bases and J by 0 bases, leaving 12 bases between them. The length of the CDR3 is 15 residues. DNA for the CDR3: TGTGCCAGCACCCTTGGGACGGCAACTAATGAAAAACTGTTTTTT. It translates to CASTLGTATNEKLFF.

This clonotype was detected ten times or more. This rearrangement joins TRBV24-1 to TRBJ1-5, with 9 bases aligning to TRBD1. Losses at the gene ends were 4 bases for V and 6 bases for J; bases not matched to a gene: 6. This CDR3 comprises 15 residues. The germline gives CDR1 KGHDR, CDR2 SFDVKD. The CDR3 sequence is CATSDPTGGGQPQHF. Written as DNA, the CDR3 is TGTGCCACCAGTGACCCCACAGGGGGCGGTCAGCCCCAGCATTTT.